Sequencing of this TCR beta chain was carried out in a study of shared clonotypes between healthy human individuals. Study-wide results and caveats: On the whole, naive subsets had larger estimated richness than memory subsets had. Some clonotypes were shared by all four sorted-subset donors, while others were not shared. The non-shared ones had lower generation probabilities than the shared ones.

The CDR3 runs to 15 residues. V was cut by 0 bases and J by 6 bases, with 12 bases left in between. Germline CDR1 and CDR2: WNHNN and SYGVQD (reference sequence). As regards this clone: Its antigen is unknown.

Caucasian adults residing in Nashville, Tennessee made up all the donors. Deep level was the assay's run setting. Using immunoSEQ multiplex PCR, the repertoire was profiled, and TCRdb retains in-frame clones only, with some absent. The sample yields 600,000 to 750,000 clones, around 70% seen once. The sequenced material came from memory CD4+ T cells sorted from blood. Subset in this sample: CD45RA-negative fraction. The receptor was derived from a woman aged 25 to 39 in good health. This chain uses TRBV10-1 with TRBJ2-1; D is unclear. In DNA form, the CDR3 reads TGCGCCAGCAGTGAGTCAAAAACAGCGATCAATGAGCAGTTCTTC. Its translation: CASSESKTAINEQFF.